This T cell receptor (beta chain) was documented in a study of shared clonotypes between healthy human individuals. Germline-derived CDR1 and CDR2 are MDHEN and SYDVKM. Between the trimmed V and J ends, which lost 4 bases and 14 bases, there was a span of 16 bases. The CDR3 loop spans 12 amino acids. Using roughly 200 ng DNA, 30,000 to 35,000 T cell genomes, the sorted-subset replicate PCRs were run. Profiling relied on immunoSEQ multiplex PCR, and the TCRdb table lists in-frame clones only, not all of them. The sample consists of about 2 million clones, 85% to 95% of them appearing once. This TCR was recovered from a man aged 18 to 29 in good health. The sequenced sample consisted of naive CD4+ T cells sorted from blood. Described subset: CD45RA+ positively selected. The chain combines TRBV28 with TRBJ2-3; no clear D gene. The CDR3, as DNA: TGTGCCAGCAGTTCCACACCCTCTTTCATGTATTTT. This codes for CASSSTPSFMYF.